Below, 3 T cell receptor beta chains from the same sample are listed, as sequenced in a study of regulatory T cells in long-lasting Graves disease. CDR3 regions were amplified by Arm-PCR using iRepertoire HTBI primers to build TCR beta libraries. TCRdb independently ran MiXCR on the multiplex PCR reads; one entry per CDR3 protein. Of approximately 360,000 distinct CDR3 sequences detected, about 11% appear once; the ten largest clones hold approximately 17%. The time point here: newly diagnosed GD, antithyroid drugs for less than 3 months. Extracted RNA from PBMCs served as the source of the TCR library. Another study also made use of these data, one on T cells in Graves' hyperthyroidism and ophthalmopathy.

Material: peripheral blood mononuclear cells (PBMCs), obtained at new diagnosis, from a patient treated with antithyroid drugs. Receptors were obtained from a woman in her late teens or twenties with Graves disease.

The genes are TRBV11-2 and TRBJ2-3; the match to TRBD2 covers 13 bases. V was pared by 7 bases and J by 4 bases, with 5 bases of the junction left unmatched. Germline V gene data show CDR1 as SGHAT and CDR2 as FQNNGV. The CDR3 consists of 15 residues. The CDR3 here is CASIGLAGVADTQYF. The CDR3 bases are TGTGCCAGCATCGGACTAGCGGGAGTGGCAGATACGCAGTATTTT.

This clonotype was seen repeatedly, ten times or more. The chain uses TRBV11-2 and TRBJ2-2; 11 bases match TRBD2. The germline V gene has CDR1 SGHAT and CDR2 FQNNGV. This CDR3 contains 15 residues. The ends lost 5 bases at V and 5 bases at J; junction bases unmatched: 4. CDR3: CASSRLAGRTGELFF. CDR3 DNA sequence: TGTGCCAGCAGCAGACTAGCGGGGCGAACCGGGGAGCTGTTTTTT.

This clonotype was seen more than once but under ten times. This chain links TRBV7-9 with TRBJ2-7; weak D call: TRBD1 (5 bases). The CDR3 totals 13 residues. Germline values: CDR1 SEHNR, CDR2 FQNEAQ (reference sequence). Between the trimmed V and J ends, which lost 4 bases and 6 bases, there was a span of 13 bases. The CDR3 nucleotides are TGTGCCAGCAGCTGGTGGGGCGGATCCGAGCAGTACGTC. It yields the protein CASSWWGGSEQYV.